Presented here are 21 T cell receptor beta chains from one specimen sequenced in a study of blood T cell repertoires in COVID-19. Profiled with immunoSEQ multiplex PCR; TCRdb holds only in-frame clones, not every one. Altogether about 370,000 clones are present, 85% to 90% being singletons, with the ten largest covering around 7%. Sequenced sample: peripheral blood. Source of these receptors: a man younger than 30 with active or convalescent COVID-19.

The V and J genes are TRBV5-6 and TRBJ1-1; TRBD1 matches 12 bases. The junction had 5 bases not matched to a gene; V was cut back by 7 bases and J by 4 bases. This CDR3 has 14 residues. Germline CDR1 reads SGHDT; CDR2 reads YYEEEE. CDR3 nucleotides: TGTGCCAGCGGGGACAGGGGGCTTGCCACTGAAGCTTTCTTT. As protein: CASGDRGLATEAFF. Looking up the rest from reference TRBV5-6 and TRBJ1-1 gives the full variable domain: DAGVTQSPTHLIKTRGQQVTLRCSPKSGHDTVSWYQQALGQGPQFIFQYYEEEERQRGNFPDRFSGHQFPNYSSELNVNALLLGDSALYLCASGDRGLATEAFFGQGTRLTVV.

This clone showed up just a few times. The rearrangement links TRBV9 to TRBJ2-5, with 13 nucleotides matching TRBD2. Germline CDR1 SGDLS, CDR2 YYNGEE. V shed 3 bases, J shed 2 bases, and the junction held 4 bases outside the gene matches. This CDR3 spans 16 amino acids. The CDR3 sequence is CASSALGLAGQETQYF. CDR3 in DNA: TGTGCCAGCAGCGCGCTGGGACTAGCGGGGCAAGAGACCCAGTACTTC.

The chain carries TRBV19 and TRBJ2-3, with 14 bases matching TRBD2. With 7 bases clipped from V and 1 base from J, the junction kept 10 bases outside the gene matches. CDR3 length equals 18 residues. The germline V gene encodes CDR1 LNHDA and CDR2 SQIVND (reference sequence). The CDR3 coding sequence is TGTGCCAGTACCCAACGGGGACTAGCGGGGGTAGGCACAGATACGCAGTATTTT. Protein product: CASTQRGLAGVGTDTQYF. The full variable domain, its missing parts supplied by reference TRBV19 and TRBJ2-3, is DGGITQSPKYLFRKEGQNVTLSCEQNLNHDAMYWYRQDPGQGLRLIYYSQIVNDFQKGDIAEGYSVSREKKESFPLTVTSAQKNPTAFYLCASTQRGLAGVGTDTQYFGPGTRLTVL.

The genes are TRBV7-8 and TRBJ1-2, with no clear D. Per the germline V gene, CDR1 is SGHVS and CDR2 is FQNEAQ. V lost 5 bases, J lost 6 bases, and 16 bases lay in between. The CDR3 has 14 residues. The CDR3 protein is CASSPGVSLDGYTF. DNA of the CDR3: TGTGCCAGCAGCCCCGGCGTTTCTCTAGATGGCTACACCTTC. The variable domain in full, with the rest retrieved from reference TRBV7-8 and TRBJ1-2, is GAGVSQSPRYKVAKRGQDVALRCDPISGHVSLFWYQQALGQGPEFLTYFQNEAQLDKSGLPSDRFFAERPEGSVSTLKIQRTQQEDSAVYLCASSPGVSLDGYTFGSGTRLTVV.

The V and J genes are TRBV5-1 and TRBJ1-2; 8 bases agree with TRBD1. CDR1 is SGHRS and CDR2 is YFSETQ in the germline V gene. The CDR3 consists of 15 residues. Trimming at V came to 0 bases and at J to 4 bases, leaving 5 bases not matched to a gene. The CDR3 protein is CASSLEDRGAYGYTF. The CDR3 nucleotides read TGCGCCAGCAGCTTGGAAGACAGGGGAGCCTATGGCTACACCTTC.

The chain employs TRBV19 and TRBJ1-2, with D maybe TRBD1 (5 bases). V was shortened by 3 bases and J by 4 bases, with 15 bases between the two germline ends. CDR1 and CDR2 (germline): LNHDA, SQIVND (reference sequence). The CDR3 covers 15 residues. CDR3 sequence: CASSMSPRARYGYTF. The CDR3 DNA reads TGTGCCAGTAGTATGTCGCCCAGGGCGCGCTATGGCTACACCTTC.

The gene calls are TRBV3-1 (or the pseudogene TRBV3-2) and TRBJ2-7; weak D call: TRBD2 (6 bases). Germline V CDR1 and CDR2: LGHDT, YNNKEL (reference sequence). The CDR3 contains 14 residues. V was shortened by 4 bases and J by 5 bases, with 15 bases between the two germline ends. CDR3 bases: TGTGCCAGCAGCCTCCCCGGACTATCGGACGAGCAGTACTTC. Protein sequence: CASSLPGLSDEQYF.

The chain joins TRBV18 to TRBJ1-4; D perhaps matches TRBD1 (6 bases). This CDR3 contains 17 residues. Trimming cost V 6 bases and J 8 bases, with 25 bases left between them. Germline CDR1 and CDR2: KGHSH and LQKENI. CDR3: CASSTTPIGQGLEKLFF. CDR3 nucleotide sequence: TGTGCCAGCTCTACGACTCCAATAGGGCAGGGGCTAGAAAAACTGTTTTTT.

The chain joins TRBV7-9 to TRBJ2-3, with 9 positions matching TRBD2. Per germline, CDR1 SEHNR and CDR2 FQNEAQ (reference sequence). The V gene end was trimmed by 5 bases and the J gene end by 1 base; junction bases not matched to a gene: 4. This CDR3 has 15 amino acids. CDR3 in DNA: TGTGCCAGCAGCCCAGGACTAGCGCGCACAGATACGCAGTATTTT. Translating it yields CASSPGLARTDTQYF.

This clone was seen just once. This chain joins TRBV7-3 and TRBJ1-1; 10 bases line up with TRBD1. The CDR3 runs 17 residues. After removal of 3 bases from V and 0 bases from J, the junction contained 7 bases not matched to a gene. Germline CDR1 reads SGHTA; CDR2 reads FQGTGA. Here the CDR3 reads CASSFGGTGALNTEAFF. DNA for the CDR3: TGTGCCAGCAGCTTCGGTGGGACAGGGGCATTGAACACTGAAGCTTTCTTT.

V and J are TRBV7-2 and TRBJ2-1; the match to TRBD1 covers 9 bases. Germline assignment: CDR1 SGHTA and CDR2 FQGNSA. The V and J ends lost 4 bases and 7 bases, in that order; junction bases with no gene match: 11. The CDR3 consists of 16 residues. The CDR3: CASSSKGGTGSNEQFF. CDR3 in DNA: TGTGCCAGCAGCTCGAAGGGGGGGACAGGGTCGAATGAGCAGTTCTTC.

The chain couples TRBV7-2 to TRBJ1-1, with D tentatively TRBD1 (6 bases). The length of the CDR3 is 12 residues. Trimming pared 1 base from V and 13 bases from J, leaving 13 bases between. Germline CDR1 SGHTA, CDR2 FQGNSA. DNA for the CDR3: TGTGCCAGCAGCTTAGACAGGGTAAAAGGTTTCTTT. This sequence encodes CASSLDRVKGFF.

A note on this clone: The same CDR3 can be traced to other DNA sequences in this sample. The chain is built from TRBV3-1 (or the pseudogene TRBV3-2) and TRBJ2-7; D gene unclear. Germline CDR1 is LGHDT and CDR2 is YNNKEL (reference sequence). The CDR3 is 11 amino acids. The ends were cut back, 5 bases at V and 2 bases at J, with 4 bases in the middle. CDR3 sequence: CASSSTYEQYF. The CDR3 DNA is TGTGCCAGCAGCTCCACCTACGAGCAGTACTTC.

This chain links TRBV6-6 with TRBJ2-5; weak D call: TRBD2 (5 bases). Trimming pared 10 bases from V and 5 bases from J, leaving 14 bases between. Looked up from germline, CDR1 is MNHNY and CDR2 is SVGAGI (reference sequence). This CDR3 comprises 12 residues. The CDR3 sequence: CATSSSGETQYF. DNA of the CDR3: TGTGCCACCTCTTCCTCGGGGGAGACCCAGTACTTC.

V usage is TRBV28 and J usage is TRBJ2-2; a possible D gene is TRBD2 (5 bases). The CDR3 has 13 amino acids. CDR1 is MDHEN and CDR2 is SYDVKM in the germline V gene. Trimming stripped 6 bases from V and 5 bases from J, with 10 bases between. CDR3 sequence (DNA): TGTGCCAGCAGCCTGACGGGGACCGGGGAGCTGTTTTTT. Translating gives CASSLTGTGELFF.

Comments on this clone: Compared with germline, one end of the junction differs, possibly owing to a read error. The CDR3 here is CASSNRDSHNEQFF. The CDR3 DNA reads as TGTGCCAGCAGTAACCGGGACTCCCACAATGAGCAGTTCTTC. The chain recombines TRBV27 with TRBJ2-1; the D gene is possibly TRBD2 (6 bases). This CDR3 contains 14 residues. CDR1 is MNHEY, CDR2 SMNVEV, per germline (reference sequence).

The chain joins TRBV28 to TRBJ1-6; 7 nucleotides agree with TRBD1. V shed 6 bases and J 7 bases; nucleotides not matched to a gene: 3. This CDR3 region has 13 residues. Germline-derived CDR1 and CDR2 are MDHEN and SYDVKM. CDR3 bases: TGTGCCAGCAGAGGGACAGTCAATTCACCCCTCCACTTT. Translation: CASRGTVNSPLHF.

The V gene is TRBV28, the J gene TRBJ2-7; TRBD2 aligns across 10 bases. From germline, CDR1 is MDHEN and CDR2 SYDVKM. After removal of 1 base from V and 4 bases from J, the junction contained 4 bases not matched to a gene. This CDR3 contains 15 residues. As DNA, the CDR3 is TGTGCCAGCAGTTTATTTCCTAGCGGGAGTTACGAGCAGTACTTC. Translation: CASSLFPSGSYEQYF.

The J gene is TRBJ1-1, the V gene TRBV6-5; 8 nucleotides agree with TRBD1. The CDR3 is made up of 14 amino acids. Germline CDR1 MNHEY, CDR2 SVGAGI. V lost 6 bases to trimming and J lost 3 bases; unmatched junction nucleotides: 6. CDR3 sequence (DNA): TGTGCCAGCAGGCCCAGGGGGCGGGACACTGAAGCTTTCTTT. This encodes CASRPRGRDTEAFF.

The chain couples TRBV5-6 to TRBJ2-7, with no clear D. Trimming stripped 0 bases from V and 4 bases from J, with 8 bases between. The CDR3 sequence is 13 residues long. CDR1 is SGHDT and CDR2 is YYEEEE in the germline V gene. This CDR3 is CASSLGRRYEQYF. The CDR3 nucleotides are TGTGCCAGCAGCTTGGGACGGAGATACGAGCAGTACTTC.

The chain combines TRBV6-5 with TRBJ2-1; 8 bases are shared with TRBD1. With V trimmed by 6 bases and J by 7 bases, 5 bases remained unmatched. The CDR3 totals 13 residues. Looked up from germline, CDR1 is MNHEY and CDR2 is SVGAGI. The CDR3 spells CASRDRVGNEQFF. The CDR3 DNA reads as TGTGCCAGCAGGGACAGGGTCGGAAATGAGCAGTTCTTC.